A single sample is the source of the 13 T cell receptor beta chains below, sequenced in a study of radiotherapy plus CTLA-4 blockade in lung cancer. Sequencing was performed with immunoSEQ multiplex PCR; in TCRdb, only in-frame clones are kept and a portion is missing. The sample has tens of thousands of clones; roughly 86% are singletons. This specimen was peripheral blood, taken from a patient treated with radiotherapy plus ipilimumab. Source of these receptors: a human donor with non-small cell lung cancer that progressed on radiotherapy plus ipilimumab.

This sequence joins TRBV6-1 and TRBJ2-7; possible D gene TRBD2, 6 bases. V lost 6 bases, J lost 2 bases, and 14 bases lay in between. CDR1 is MNHNS, CDR2 SASEGT, per germline. This CDR3 region has 14 residues. In DNA, the CDR3 is TGTGCCAGCAGGGGACTGCCGACTCCCTACGAGCAGTACTTC. It specifies CASRGLPTPYEQYF.

This chain uses TRBV7-2 with TRBJ2-3; 7 bases fit TRBD1. V lost 6 bases to trimming and J lost 0 bases; unmatched junction nucleotides: 6. The germline V gene has CDR1 SGHTA and CDR2 FQGNSA. This CDR3 has 15 amino acids. CDR3 DNA: TGTGCCAGCAGACCTACAGGGGTTAGCACAGATACGCAGTATTTT. Protein: CASRPTGVSTDTQYF.

The V and J genes are TRBV14 and TRBJ1-3; D uncertain. This CDR3 has 13 residues. V shed 5 bases and J shed 1 base, with 6 bases lying between them. Germline V gives CDR1 SGHDN, CDR2 FVKESK. In nucleotides, the CDR3 is TGTGCCAGCAGCGCCCTTTCTGGAAACACCATATATTTT. Its protein product is CASSALSGNTIYF.

In regard to this clone: The identical CDR3 is also encoded by other nucleotide sequences in the sample. J is TRBJ2-7 and V is TRBV7-2; D gene ambiguous. Germline V gene lookup returns CDR1 SGHTA and CDR2 FQGNSA. The V gene lost 5 bases and the J gene lost 4 bases, with 6 bases spanning the gap. The CDR3 has 11 residues. The CDR3 spells CASSDRYEQYF. DNA for the CDR3: TGTGCCAGCAGCGATAGATACGAGCAGTACTTC.

Notes on this clone: A read error may account for a junction end that differs from germline. The sample contains more than one DNA sequence encoding this CDR3. The chain has TRBV28 and TRBJ1-2; D gene ambiguous. CDR1 is MDHEN and CDR2 is SYDVKM in the germline V gene. There are 13 residues in the CDR3. The CDR3 region has the DNA TGCGCCAGCAGTTTGCTCCAAGACTATGGCTACACCTTC. Amino acids: CASSLLQDYGYTF.

The gene calls are TRBV7-9 and TRBJ1-4; 7 positions match TRBD1. Germline V CDR1 and CDR2: SEHNR, FQNEAQ (reference sequence). CDR3 length: 13 residues. Trimming took 7 bases from V and 3 from J; bases not matched to a gene: 2. This CDR3 is CASTGTANEKLFF. CDR3 in DNA: TGTGCCAGCACCGGGACAGCTAATGAAAAACTGTTTTTT.

The chain joins TRBV6-5 to TRBJ1-1, with 7 bases matching TRBD1. The CDR3 is 15 amino acids. J lost 8 bases, V lost 0 bases, and 9 bases had no gene match. The V gene's germline CDR1 is MNHEY and CDR2 SVGAGI. CDR3 sequence reads: CASSYSPDRVKEAFF. Here the CDR3 DNA reads TGTGCCAGCAGTTACTCTCCCGACAGGGTGAAGGAAGCTTTCTTT.

This clone was recorded a few times. The chain couples TRBV2 to TRBJ2-1, with TRBD1 matching 7 bases. J gave up 2 bases and V 7 bases, and 11 bases lay outside the gene matches. Germline CDR1 SNHLY, CDR2 FYNNEI. The CDR3 is made up of 16 amino acids. The CDR3 is CASNGDRDSPYNEQFF. In DNA form, the CDR3 reads TGTGCCAGCAATGGAGACCGGGACAGCCCCTACAATGAGCAGTTCTTC.

The chain recombines TRBV5-1 with TRBJ2-3; D not resolved. V was pared by 0 bases and J by 5 bases, with 16 bases between. CDR3 length: 16 amino acids. CDR1 is SGHRS and CDR2 is YFSETQ in the germline V gene. CDR3 protein: CASSLDMSPAGDTQYF. DNA of the CDR3: TGCGCCAGCAGCTTGGATATGTCGCCTGCCGGAGATACGCAGTATTTT.

This chain links TRBV7-3 with TRBJ2-6; no clear D gene. Germline values: CDR1 SGHTA, CDR2 FQGTGA. Trimming removed 5 bases from V and 0 bases from J, with 5 bases in between. This CDR3 is 14 amino acids long. CDR3 amino acids: CASSEHSGANVLTF. The DNA for the CDR3 is TGTGCCAGCAGCGAGCACTCTGGGGCCAACGTCCTGACTTTC. Combining the CDR3 with reference TRBV7-3 and TRBJ2-6 gives the whole variable domain GAGVSQTPSNKVTEKGKYVELRCDPISGHTALYWYRQSLGQGPEFLIYFQGTGAADDSGLPNDRFFAVRPEGSVSTLKIQRTERGDSAVYLCASSEHSGANVLTFGAGSRLTVL.

The V call is TRBV6-6, the J call TRBJ2-3; the D gene is possibly TRBD2 (5 bases). The V gene's germline CDR1 is MNHNY and CDR2 SVGAGI (reference sequence). This CDR3 comprises 14 residues. Deletions cut 4 bases from V and 1 base from J, with 9 bases between. This CDR3 reads CASSLTSRTDTQYF. The CDR3 nucleotides read TGTGCCAGCAGTTTAACTAGTCGCACAGATACGCAGTATTTT.

J is TRBJ2-6 and V is TRBV30; D uncertain. CDR1 and CDR2 (germline): GTSNPN, SVGIG (reference sequence). This CDR3 has 18 amino acids. The germline V and J ends were trimmed by 0 bases and 0 bases, with 15 bases remaining between them. CDR3 sequence (DNA): TGTGCCTGGAGTGTACTTTGGGGTCGCCTCTCTGGGGCCAACGTCCTGACTTTC. It encodes CAWSVLWGRLSGANVLTF.

The V call is TRBV5-1, the J call TRBJ2-2; the D gene is possibly TRBD1 (5 bases). This CDR3 is 15 amino acids long. CDR1 is SGHRS and CDR2 is YFSETQ in the germline V gene. V gave up 4 bases and J gave up 6 bases, with 16 bases separating them. In DNA, the CDR3 is TGCGCCAGCAGCGCATATTCAGGGTCCCCCGGGGAGCTGTTTTTT. The encoded protein is CASSAYSGSPGELFF.